One and the same sample provided the 17 T cell receptor beta chains below, sequenced in a study of T-cell memory formation after mild COVID-19. TCRdb ran MiXCR on the 5' RACE reads and lists one entry per CDR3 protein. The sample contains hundreds of thousands of distinct CDR3 sequences, roughly 18% of which appear only once. The material sequenced was PBMCs or a T cell subset sorted from them (not recorded which). These TCRs come from an adult woman who had mild COVID-19 (a few samples of this study predate the infection). Cell type and time point are not known.

This chain joins TRBV30 and TRBJ2-3; D gene uncertain. Per germline, CDR1 GTSNPN and CDR2 SVGIG (reference sequence). The CDR3 consists of 12 residues. Trimming left V 3 bases short and J 4 bases short, with 8 bases between. CDR3 bases: TGTGCCTGGAGCCCATCAGCAGATACGCAGTATTTT. It encodes CAWSPSADTQYF.

The CDR3 reads CASTKDRGLTSYEQYF. As DNA, the CDR3 is TGTGCCAGTACTAAAGACAGGGGGCTTACCTCCTACGAGCAGTACTTC. The rearrangement joins TRBV25-1 to TRBJ2-7; 10 nucleotides align to TRBD1. J lost 0 bases, V lost 9 bases, and 11 bases had no gene match. The CDR3 is 16 amino acids. Germline loops: CDR1 MGHDK, CDR2 SYGVNS.

This clonotype was observed a handful of times. DNA of the CDR3: TGCGCCAGCAGCCAAGATGGGCCAGGGCGCGCTTTCTTT. Translation: CASSQDGPGRAFF. The chain couples TRBV4-3 to TRBJ1-1; weak D call: TRBD1 (5 bases). Trimming removed 0 bases at V and 11 bases at J, with 13 bases between. The CDR3 runs to 13 residues. Germline lookup yields CDR1 LGHNA and CDR2 YSLEER.

The chain uses TRBV21-1 and TRBJ2-5. TRBV21-1 is assigned pseudogene status. This CDR3 contains 17 residues. Here the CDR3 DNA reads TGTGCCAGCAGTTCCAGAGCCAATATAGCATCTCAAGAGACCCAGTACTTC. Its protein product is CASSSRANIASQETQYF.

This clonotype was counted a few times. The J gene is TRBJ1-3, the V gene TRBV9; unclear D gene. Germline V gives CDR1 SGDLS, CDR2 YYNGEE. V gave up 0 bases and J gave up 8 bases, with 15 bases separating them. The CDR3 is made up of 15 amino acids. This CDR3 is CASSVESGPWDTIYF. For the CDR3, the DNA is TGTGCCAGCAGCGTAGAGTCTGGCCCGTGGGACACCATATATTTT.

The chain recombines TRBV10-3 with TRBJ2-1, with D unresolved. This CDR3 spans 13 amino acids. Germline CDR1 is ENHRY and CDR2 is SYGVKD. The V end lost 4 bases, the J end lost 4 bases, and 8 bases lay between the germline ends. DNA for the CDR3: TGTGCCATCAGTGGGGTTGGGTACAATGAGCAGTTCTTC. Protein product: CAISGVGYNEQFF.

The rearrangement uses TRBV30 and TRBJ1-5; no clear D gene. This CDR3 contains 13 residues. In germline, CDR1 is GTSNPN, CDR2 SVGIG (reference sequence). Trimming took 2 bases from V and 1 from J, leaving 6 bases between them. The CDR3: CAWSSGSNQPQHF. CDR3 sequence (DNA): TGTGCCTGGAGTTCGGGGAGCAATCAGCCCCAGCATTTT.

The genes are TRBV7-3 and TRBJ2-3; tentatively, D is TRBD2 (6 bases). The CDR3 has 15 amino acids. The germline gives CDR1 SGHTA, CDR2 FQGTGA. The germline V and J ends were trimmed by 5 bases and 3 bases, with 15 bases remaining between them. The DNA of the CDR3 is TGTGCCAGCAGCCGCGGGGCCATGGAGACAGATACGCAGTATTTT. It is translated as CASSRGAMETDTQYF.

The V call is TRBV20-1, the J call TRBJ2-7; the match to TRBD1 covers 12 bases. V trimming: 0 bases; J trimming: 2 bases; junction bases outside the gene matches: 11. This CDR3 has 18 residues. The germline V gene has CDR1 DFQATT and CDR2 SNEGSKA (reference sequence). The CDR3 nucleotides are TGCAGTGCTAGAGACCCGGGGACAGGGGGCGGAGGTCCCTACGAGCAGTACTTC. This translates into CSARDPGTGGGGPYEQYF.

This clonotype was counted a few times. The chain carries TRBV7-3 and TRBJ2-1; D gene ambiguous. The V end lost 3 bases, the J end lost 4 bases, and 10 bases lay between the germline ends. Germline CDR1 reads SGHTA; CDR2 reads FQGTGA. The CDR3 consists of 14 residues. The CDR3 reads CASSFNRVYNEQFF. The CDR3 nucleotides are TGTGCCAGCAGCTTCAATCGGGTTTACAATGAGCAGTTCTTC. The full variable domain, in which reference TRBV7-3 and TRBJ2-1 provide the parts outside the CDR3, is GAGVSQTPSNKVTEKGKYVELRCDPISGHTALYWYRQSLGQGPEFLIYFQGTGAADDSGLPNDRFFAVRPEGSVSTLKIQRTERGDSAVYLCASSFNRVYNEQFFGPGTRLTVL.

The gene calls are TRBV10-3 and TRBJ1-6; TRBD1 agrees at 12 bases. This CDR3 region has 15 residues. Germline CDR1 and CDR2: ENHRY and SYGVKD. J was trimmed by 7 bases and V by 3 bases; bases with no gene match: 1. The CDR3 region has the DNA TGTGCCATCAGTGAAGGGACAGGGGGCAATTCACCCCTCCACTTT. It specifies CAISEGTGGNSPLHF.

The sample holds a few counts of this clonotype. The gene calls are TRBV5-5 and TRBJ2-1; TRBD2 matches at 9 bases. Germline V gene sequence: CDR1 SGHKS, CDR2 YYEKEE (reference sequence). The V gene end was trimmed by 4 bases and the J gene end by 7 bases; junction bases not matched to a gene: 9. The CDR3 is 15 residues long. CDR3: CASSPGPSGTNEQFF. CDR3 DNA sequence: TGTGCCAGCAGCCCTGGGCCTAGCGGGACAAATGAGCAGTTCTTC.

J is TRBJ1-6 and V is TRBV4-1; 8 nucleotides align to TRBD1. Germline CDR1 reads MGHRA; CDR2 reads YSYEKL. The CDR3 has 16 amino acids. With 2 bases clipped from V and 7 bases from J, the junction kept 7 bases outside the gene matches. CDR3 sequence: CASSQSGTGRNSPLHF. In DNA, the CDR3 is TGCGCCAGCAGCCAATCCGGGACAGGACGGAATTCACCCCTCCACTTT.

This chain joins TRBV15 and TRBJ1-4; 10 nucleotides agree with TRBD1. Germline V gene data show CDR1 as LNHNV and CDR2 as YYDKDF (reference sequence). V was clipped by 5 bases and J by 7 bases; unmatched bases: 10. The CDR3 is 16 residues long. The chain's CDR3 is CATSGTGEHLSEKLFF. As DNA, the CDR3 is TGTGCCACCAGCGGGACAGGGGAGCACTTGAGTGAAAAACTGTTTTTT.

This chain links TRBV11-2 with TRBJ1-1, with D tentatively TRBD1 (5 bases). Germline V gene sequence: CDR1 SGHAT, CDR2 FQNNGV. The CDR3 is made up of 13 amino acids. The V end was cut by 4 bases, the J end by 8 bases, with 14 bases between. The CDR3 region is CASSWGGRQEAFF. The CDR3 DNA sequence: TGTGCCAGCAGCTGGGGGGGGAGACAGGAAGCTTTCTTT. The full variable domain, its missing parts supplied by reference TRBV11-2 and TRBJ1-1, is EAGVAQSPRYKIIEKRQSVAFWCNPISGHATLYWYQQILGQGPKLLIQFQNNGVVDDSQLPKDRFSAERLKGVDSTLKIQPAKLEDSAVYLCASSWGGRQEAFFGQGTRLTVV.

This clonotype has a handful of counts. The V gene is TRBV7-9, the J gene TRBJ2-7, with D perhaps being TRBD1 or TRBD2 (5 bases each). Germline V gene lookup returns CDR1 SEHNR and CDR2 FQNEAQ (reference sequence). This CDR3 is built from 14 residues. Trimming took off 3 bases at V and 2 bases at J, with 11 bases between the two ends. This chain's CDR3 is CASSLGERAYEQYF. For the CDR3, the DNA is TGTGCCAGCAGCTTGGGGGAACGGGCCTACGAGCAGTACTTC.

Only a few counts were recorded for this clonotype. The chain uses TRBV30 and TRBJ2-5; D perhaps matches TRBD1 (6 bases). V gave up 2 bases and J gave up 3 bases, with 13 bases separating them. The germline CDR1 and CDR2 sequences are GTSNPN and SVGIG (reference sequence). CDR3 length: 14 amino acids. The CDR3, as DNA: TGTGCCTGGAGTCAAGAGACAGGAGAAGAGACCCAGTACTTC. As protein: CAWSQETGEETQYF.